Here is one T cell receptor (beta chain) with its context. What it binds is unknown. This entry belongs to a study of T cells in tuberculosis. Notes on the study in general: GMM-specific TCRs were nearer to active tuberculosis alpha repertoires, suggesting expansion. Classification accuracy was 87% (AUROC 0.7 to 0.95) with the GMM-specific repertoire.

Produced via immunoSEQ multiplex PCR; TCRdb's table is partial and in-frame only. The top ten clones hold about 12% of a sample with 30,000 to 45,000 clones, 90% to 95% of them seen once. This CDR3 has 15 residues. Germline CDR1 is LNHDA and CDR2 is SQIVND (reference sequence). V was pared by 6 bases and J by 2 bases, with 15 bases between. The receptor comes from a donor between 10 and 35 years old with latent tuberculosis or without tuberculosis infection. Some clones in this sample may be carry-over from other donors' samples. Material: PBMCs. This sequence joins TRBV19 and TRBJ2-3, with a weak D call TRBD2 (6 bases). The CDR3 sequence is CASSGVAVYTDTQYF. The DNA of the CDR3 is TGTGCCAGTAGCGGAGTAGCGGTCTACACAGATACGCAGTATTTT.